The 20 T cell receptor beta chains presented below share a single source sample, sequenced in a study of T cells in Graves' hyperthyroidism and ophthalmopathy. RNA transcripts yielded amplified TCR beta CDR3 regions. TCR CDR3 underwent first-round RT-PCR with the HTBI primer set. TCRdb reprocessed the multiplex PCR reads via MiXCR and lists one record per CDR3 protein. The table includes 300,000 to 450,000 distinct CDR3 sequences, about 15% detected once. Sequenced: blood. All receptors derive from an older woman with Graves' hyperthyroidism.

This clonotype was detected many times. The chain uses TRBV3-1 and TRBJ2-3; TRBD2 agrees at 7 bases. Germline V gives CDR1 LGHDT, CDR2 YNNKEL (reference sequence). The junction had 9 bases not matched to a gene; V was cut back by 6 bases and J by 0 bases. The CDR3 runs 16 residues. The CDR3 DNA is TGTGCCAGCAGTCCCGTTAGCGGGCAAAGCACAGATACGCAGTATTTT. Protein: CASSPVSGQSTDTQYF.

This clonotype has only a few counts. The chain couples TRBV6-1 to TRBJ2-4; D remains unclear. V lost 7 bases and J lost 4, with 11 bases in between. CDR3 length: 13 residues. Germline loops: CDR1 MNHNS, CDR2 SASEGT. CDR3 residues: CASTLETKNIQYF. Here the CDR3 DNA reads TGTGCCAGCACCCTAGAGACGAAAAACATTCAGTACTTC.

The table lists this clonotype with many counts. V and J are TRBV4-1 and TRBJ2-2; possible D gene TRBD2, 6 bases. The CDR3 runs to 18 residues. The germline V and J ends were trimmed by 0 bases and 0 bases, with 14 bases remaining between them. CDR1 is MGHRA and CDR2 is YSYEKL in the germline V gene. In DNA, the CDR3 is TGCGCCAGCAGCCAAGAGGGGTTTGGGACTTCGAACACCGGGGAGCTGTTTTTT. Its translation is CASSQEGFGTSNTGELFF.

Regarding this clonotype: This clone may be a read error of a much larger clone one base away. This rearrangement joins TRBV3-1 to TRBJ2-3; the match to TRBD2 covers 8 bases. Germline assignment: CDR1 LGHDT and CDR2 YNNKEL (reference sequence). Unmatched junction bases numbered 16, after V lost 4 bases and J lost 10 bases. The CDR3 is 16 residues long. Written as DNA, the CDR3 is TGTGCCAGCAGCCGGAGAAGCGGGAGCAAGGGGGATCCGCAGTATTTT. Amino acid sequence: CASSRRSGSKGDPQYF.

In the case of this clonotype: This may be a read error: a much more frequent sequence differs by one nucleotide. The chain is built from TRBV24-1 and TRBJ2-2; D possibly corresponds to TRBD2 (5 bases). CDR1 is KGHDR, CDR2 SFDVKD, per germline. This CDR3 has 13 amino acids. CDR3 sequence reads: CATSDLRTGEPFF. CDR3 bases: TGTGCCACCAGTGATTTGCGTACCGGGGAGCCGTTTTTT.

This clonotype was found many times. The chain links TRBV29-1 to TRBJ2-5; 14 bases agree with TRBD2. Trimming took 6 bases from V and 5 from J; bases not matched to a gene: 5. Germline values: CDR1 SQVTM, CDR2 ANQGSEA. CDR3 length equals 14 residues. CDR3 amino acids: CSVGLAGGRETQYF. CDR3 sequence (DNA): TGCAGCGTCGGACTAGCGGGAGGCCGGGAGACCCAGTACTTC.

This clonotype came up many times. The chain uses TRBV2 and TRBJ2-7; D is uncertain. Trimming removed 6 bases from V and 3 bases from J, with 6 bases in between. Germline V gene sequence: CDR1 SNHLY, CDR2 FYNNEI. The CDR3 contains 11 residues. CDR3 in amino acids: CASRPNYEQYF. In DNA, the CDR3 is TGTGCCAGCAGACCGAACTACGAGCAGTACTTC.

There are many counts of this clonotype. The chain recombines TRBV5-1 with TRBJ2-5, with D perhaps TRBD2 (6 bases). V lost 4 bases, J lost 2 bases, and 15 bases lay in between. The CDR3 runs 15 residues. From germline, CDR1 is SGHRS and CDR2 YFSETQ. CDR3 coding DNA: TGCGCCAGCAGCCCGGGAGCTTTGGATCAAGAGACCCAGTACTTC. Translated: CASSPGALDQETQYF.

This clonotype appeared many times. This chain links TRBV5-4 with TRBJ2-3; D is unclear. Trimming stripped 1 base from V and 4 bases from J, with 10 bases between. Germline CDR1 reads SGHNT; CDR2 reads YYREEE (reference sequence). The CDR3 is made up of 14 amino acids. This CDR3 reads CASSLRLAADTQYF. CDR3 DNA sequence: TGTGCCAGCAGCTTGAGGTTAGCCGCAGATACGCAGTATTTT.

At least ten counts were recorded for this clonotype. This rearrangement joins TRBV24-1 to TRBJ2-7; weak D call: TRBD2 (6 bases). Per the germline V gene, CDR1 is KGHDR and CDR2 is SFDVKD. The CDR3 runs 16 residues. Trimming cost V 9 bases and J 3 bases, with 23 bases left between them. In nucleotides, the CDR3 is TGTGCCACCGGTACTTCCCCTCGACTAGAATTCTACGAGCAGTACTTC. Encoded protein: CATGTSPRLEFYEQYF.

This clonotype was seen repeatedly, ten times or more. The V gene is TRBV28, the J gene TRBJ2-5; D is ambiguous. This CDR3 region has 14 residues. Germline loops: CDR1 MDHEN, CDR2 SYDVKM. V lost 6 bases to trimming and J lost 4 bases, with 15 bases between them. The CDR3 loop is CASSQVARRETQYF. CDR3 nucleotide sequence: TGTGCCAGCAGCCAAGTGGCGCGGCGAGAGACCCAGTACTTC.

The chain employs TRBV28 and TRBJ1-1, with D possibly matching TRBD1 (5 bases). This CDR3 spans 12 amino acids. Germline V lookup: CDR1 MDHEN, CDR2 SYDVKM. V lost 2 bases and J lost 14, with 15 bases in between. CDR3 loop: CASSLQGPAAFF. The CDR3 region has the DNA TGTGCCAGCAGTTTACAGGGACCGGCCGCGTTCTTT.

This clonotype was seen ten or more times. In nucleotides, the CDR3 is TGTGCCATCAGTGTAGTACAGAACACTGAAGCTTTCTTT. It codes for CAISVVQNTEAFF. The rearrangement joins TRBV10-3 to TRBJ1-1; no firm D call. V was clipped by 4 bases and J by 1 base, with 7 bases between them. The CDR3 has 13 amino acids. The germline gives CDR1 ENHRY, CDR2 SYGVKD.

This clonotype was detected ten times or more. The CDR3 coding sequence is TGTGCCAGCAGTCACCATACCAACGGGGAGCTGTTTTTT. Protein: CASSHHTNGELFF. This chain joins TRBV27 and TRBJ2-2; no clear D. The CDR3 has 13 amino acids. Deletions cut 5 bases from V and 7 bases from J, with 11 bases between. Germline values: CDR1 MNHEY, CDR2 SMNVEV (reference sequence).

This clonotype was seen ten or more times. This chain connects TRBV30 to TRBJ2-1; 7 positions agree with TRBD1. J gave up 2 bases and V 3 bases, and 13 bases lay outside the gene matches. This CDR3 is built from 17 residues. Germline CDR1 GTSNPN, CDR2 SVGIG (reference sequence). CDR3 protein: CAWSPSDRVIPYNEQFF. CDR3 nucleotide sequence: TGTGCCTGGAGCCCATCCGACAGGGTTATTCCCTACAATGAGCAGTTCTTC.

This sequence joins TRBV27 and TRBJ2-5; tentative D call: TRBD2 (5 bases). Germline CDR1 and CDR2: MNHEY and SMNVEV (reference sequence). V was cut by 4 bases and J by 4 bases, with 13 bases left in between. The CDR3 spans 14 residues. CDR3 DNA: TGTGCCAGCAGTTCGGGGTTGGCCCGAGAGACCCAGTACTTC. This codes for CASSSGLARETQYF.

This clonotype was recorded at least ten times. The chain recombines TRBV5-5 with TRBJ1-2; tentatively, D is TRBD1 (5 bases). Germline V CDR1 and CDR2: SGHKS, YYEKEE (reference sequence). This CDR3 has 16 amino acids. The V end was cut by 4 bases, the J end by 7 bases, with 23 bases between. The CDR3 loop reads CASSRLARQARGGYTF. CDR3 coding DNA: TGTGCCAGCAGCCGACTGGCTCGGCAGGCAAGGGGTGGCTACACCTTC.

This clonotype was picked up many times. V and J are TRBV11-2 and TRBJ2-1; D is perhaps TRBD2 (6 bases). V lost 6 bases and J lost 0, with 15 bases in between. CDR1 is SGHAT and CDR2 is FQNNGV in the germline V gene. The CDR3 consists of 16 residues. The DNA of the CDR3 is TGTGCCAGCAGGATCCATAGCGGAATCTCCTACAATGAGCAGTTCTTC. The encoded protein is CASRIHSGISYNEQFF.

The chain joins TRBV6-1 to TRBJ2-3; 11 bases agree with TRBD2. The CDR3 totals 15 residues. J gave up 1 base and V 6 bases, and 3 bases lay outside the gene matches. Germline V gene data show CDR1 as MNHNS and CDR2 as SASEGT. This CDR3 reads CASSVSGRGTDTQYF. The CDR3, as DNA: TGTGCCAGCAGCGTTAGCGGGAGGGGCACAGATACGCAGTATTTT.

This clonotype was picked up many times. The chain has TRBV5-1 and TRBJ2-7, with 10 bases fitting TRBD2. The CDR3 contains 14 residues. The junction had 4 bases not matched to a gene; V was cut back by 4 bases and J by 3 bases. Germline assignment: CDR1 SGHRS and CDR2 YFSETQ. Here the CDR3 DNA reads TGCGCCAGCAGCGGTACTAGCGGGGTCTACGAGCAGTACTTC. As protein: CASSGTSGVYEQYF.